This TCR beta chain comes out of a study of spatial heterogeneity in lung cancer. Study at large: The donors, about 78 patients with untreated early-stage non-small cell lung cancer, provided the samples. Follow-up PBMC specimens underwent sequencing when available; their median timing was about two years after resection.

Time point in this sample: blood at routine non-recurrence follow-up after resection. Unsorted tumor, nontumor lung tissue or cryopreserved PBMC supplied the whole RNA. This clonotype was seen repeatedly, ten times or more. The germline gives CDR1 WSHSY, CDR2 SAAADI. Unmatched junction bases numbered 10, after V lost 6 bases and J lost 4 bases. The CDR3 sequence is 15 residues long. TCRdb processed the 5' RACE reads anew with MiXCR; each CDR3 protein has one entry. The sample includes some 110,000 distinct CDR3 sequences, more than 9% of them seen just once. The chain has TRBV10-2 and TRBJ2-7, with 9 bases identical to TRBD1. This receptor was taken from a male donor with early-stage non-small cell lung cancer. Sample: PBMCs, taken at follow-up. The CDR3 protein is CASRIQGALVYEQYF. DNA for the CDR3: TGCGCCAGCAGAATACAGGGGGCATTGGTATACGAGCAGTACTTC.